These T cell receptor beta chains were read from a single sample in a study of regulatory T cells in long-lasting Graves disease. TCRdb ran MiXCR on the multiplex PCR reads and lists one entry per CDR3 protein. The table lists fewer than 350,000 distinct CDR3 sequences, about 20% of them singletons. The sample in question was peripheral blood mononuclear cells (PBMCs), obtained at new diagnosis, from a patient treated with antithyroid drugs. The receptors shown here come from a female donor with Graves disease. The CDR3 runs from the conserved cysteine through the conserved F or W. D genes are given only for firm matches. Size is stated for part of the rows, as once, few or many counts, or as a class when the clone is expanded.

j_gene: TRBJ2-7; v_gene: TRBV19; d_gene: TRBD2; abundance: few; CDR3nt: TGTGCCAGTAGTATTGGTACGAGCGGGGCTTCCTACGAGCAGTACTTC; CDR3aa: CASSIGTSGASYEQYF
j_gene: TRBJ1-2; v_gene: TRBV15; d_gene: .; abundance: .; CDR3nt: TGTGCCACCACAAATCTACCTAACTATGGCTACACCTTC; CDR3aa: CATTNLPNYGYTF
j_gene: TRBJ1-5; v_gene: TRBV28; d_gene: TRBD1; abundance: .; CDR3nt: TGTGCTTGTTCAGGGGGTTATGGCAATCAGCCCCAGCATTTT; CDR3aa: CACSGGYGNQPQHF
j_gene: TRBJ2-5; v_gene: TRBV5-6; d_gene: TRBD2; abundance: many; CDR3nt: TGTGCCAGCAGCCGCGACGGCGGGGGTCTGCAAGAGACCCAGTACTTC; CDR3aa: CASSRDGGGLQETQYF
j_gene: TRBJ2-3; v_gene: TRBV6-2/TRBV6-3; d_gene: .; abundance: many; CDR3nt: TGTGCCAGCAGTGCTAAGATAGCCACAGATACGCAGTATTTT; CDR3aa: CASSAKIATDTQYF
j_gene: TRBJ1-1; v_gene: TRBV19; d_gene: .; abundance: few; CDR3nt: TGTGCCACCGCACAGTGGGACACTGAAGCTTTCTTT; CDR3aa: CATAQWDTEAFF
j_gene: TRBJ2-7; v_gene: TRBV20-1; d_gene: TRBD1; abundance: many; CDR3nt: TGCAGTGCTAGAGATCTGACAGGGTGGGACGAGCAGTACTTC; CDR3aa: CSARDLTGWDEQYF
j_gene: TRBJ2-5; v_gene: TRBV19; d_gene: .; abundance: .; CDR3nt: TGTGCCAGTAGCCATAGCGAGAAATCGGAGACCCAGTACTTC; CDR3aa: CASSHSEKSETQYF
j_gene: TRBJ1-4; v_gene: TRBV7-2; d_gene: TRBD1; abundance: .; CDR3nt: TGTGCCAGCAGCTGGGGTGGACAGGGAGGTGAAAAACTGTTTTTT; CDR3aa: CASSWGGQGGEKLFF
j_gene: TRBJ2-1; v_gene: TRBV2; d_gene: .; abundance: many; CDR3nt: TGTGCCAGCAGTACCAGGGGGGGTGAGCAGTTCTTC; CDR3aa: CASSTRGGEQFF
j_gene: TRBJ1-2; v_gene: TRBV9; d_gene: .; abundance: many; CDR3nt: TGTGCCAGCAGCGTAGGAAGGGGCTCTGGCTACACCTTC; CDR3aa: CASSVGRGSGYTF
j_gene: TRBJ2-3; v_gene: TRBV7-9; d_gene: TRBD1; abundance: many; CDR3nt: TGTGCCAGCAGCTTAGGGACAGGGCCTTTCACAGATACGCAGTATTTT; CDR3aa: CASSLGTGPFTDTQYF
j_gene: TRBJ2-1; v_gene: TRBV30; d_gene: .; abundance: .; CDR3nt: TGTGACCGGAAGGGGAACGGCGAGCAGTTCTTC; CDR3aa: CDRKGNGEQFF
j_gene: TRBJ2-7; v_gene: TRBV28; d_gene: TRBD2; abundance: many; CDR3nt: TGTGCCAGCAAGGGGTCTGGCGCGGGAGATCAACACGAGCAGTACTTC; CDR3aa: CASKGSGAGDQHEQYF
j_gene: TRBJ2-1; v_gene: TRBV11-3; d_gene: .; abundance: many; CDR3nt: TGTGCCAGCAGCTTAACTAGCTCCGGCTATGAGCAGTTCTTC; CDR3aa: CASSLTSSGYEQFF
j_gene: TRBJ2-5; v_gene: TRBV4-1; d_gene: .; abundance: many; CDR3nt: TGCGCCAGCAGCCACGGAAGAGGAGGGGCGGGGGAGACCCAGTACTTC; CDR3aa: CASSHGRGGAGETQYF
j_gene: TRBJ2-7; v_gene: TRBV18; d_gene: TRBD1; abundance: few; CDR3nt: TGTGCCAGCTCAACAGGGGTCGCGAACGAGCAGTACTTC; CDR3aa: CASSTGVANEQYF
j_gene: TRBJ1-1; v_gene: TRBV5-1; d_gene: TRBD1; abundance: few; CDR3nt: TGCGCCAGCAGCTTGCCAAGGACAGGGAAGGGAGGGTGGATCGTGAACACTGAAGCTTTCTTT; CDR3aa: CASSLPRTGKGGWIVNTEAFF
j_gene: TRBJ1-3; v_gene: TRBV6-1; d_gene: .; abundance: many; CDR3nt: TGTGCCAGCAAGGGTGGGCCCTCTGGAAACACCATATATTTT; CDR3aa: CASKGGPSGNTIYF
j_gene: TRBJ1-1; v_gene: TRBV12-3/TRBV12-4; d_gene: .; abundance: many; CDR3nt: TGTGCCAGCAGTTTTCGGGGCTCCAACACTGAAGCTTTCTTT; CDR3aa: CASSFRGSNTEAFF
j_gene: TRBJ1-4; v_gene: TRBV27; d_gene: .; abundance: .; CDR3nt: TGTGCCAGCAGCCCTCGGGGCGAAAAACTGTTTTTT; CDR3aa: CASSPRGEKLFF